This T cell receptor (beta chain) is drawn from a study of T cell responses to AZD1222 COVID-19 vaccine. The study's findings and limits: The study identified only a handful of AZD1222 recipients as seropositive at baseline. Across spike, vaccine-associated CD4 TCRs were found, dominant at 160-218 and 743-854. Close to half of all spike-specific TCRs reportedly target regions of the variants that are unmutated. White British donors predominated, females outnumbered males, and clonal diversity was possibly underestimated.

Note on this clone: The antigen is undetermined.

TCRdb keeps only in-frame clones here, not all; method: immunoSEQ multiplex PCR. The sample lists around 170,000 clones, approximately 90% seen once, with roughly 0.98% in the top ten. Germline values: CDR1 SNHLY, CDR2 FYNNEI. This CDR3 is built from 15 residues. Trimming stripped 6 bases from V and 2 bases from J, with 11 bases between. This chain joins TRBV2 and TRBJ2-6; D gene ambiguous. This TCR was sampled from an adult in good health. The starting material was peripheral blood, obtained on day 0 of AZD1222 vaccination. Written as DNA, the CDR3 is TGTGCCAGCAGCGAGGCTAGGGCTGGGGCCAACGTCCTGACTTTC. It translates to CASSEARAGANVLTF.